This T cell receptor (beta chain) was obtained from a study of identical twins. Via MiXCR, TCRdb re-called the 5' RACE reads, giving one row per CDR3 protein. Seen here are approximately 210,000 distinct CDR3 sequences, roughly a tenth observed once, and the top ten hold 5% to 5.5%. This clonotype was counted ten times or more. Sample: memory (CD45RO+) T cells sorted from blood. This clonotype originated in a woman younger than 30 in good health.

CDR3 in amino acids: CASRPPGTINAEQYF. Written as DNA, the CDR3 is TGTGCCAGCAGGCCGCCCGGGACTATCAACGCCGAGCAGTACTTC. The chain joins TRBV12-3 or TRBV12-4 to TRBJ2-7, with 7 bases fitting TRBD2. Trimming removed 6 bases from V and 6 bases from J; junction bases left unmatched: 14. The length of the CDR3 is 15 residues.